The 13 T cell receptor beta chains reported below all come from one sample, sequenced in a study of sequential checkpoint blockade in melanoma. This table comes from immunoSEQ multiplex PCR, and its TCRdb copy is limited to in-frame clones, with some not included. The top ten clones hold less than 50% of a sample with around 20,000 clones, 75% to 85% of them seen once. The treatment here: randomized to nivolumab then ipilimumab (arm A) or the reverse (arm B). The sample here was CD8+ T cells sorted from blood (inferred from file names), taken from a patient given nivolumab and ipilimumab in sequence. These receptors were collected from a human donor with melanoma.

CDR3 nucleotides: TGTGCCAGCAGCCTGACAAAAAAACTGTTTTTT. This sequence encodes CASSLTKKLFF. V usage is TRBV2 and J usage is TRBJ1-4; D is unresolved. V was clipped by 6 bases and J by 9 bases, with 8 bases between them. The V gene's germline CDR1 is SNHLY and CDR2 FYNNEI. There are 11 residues in the CDR3.

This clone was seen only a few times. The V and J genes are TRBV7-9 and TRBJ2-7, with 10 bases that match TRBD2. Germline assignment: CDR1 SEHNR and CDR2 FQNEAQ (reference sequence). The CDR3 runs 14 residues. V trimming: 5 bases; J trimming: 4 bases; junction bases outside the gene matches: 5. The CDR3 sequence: CASSVSGRWYEQYF. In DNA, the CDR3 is TGTGCCAGCAGCGTTAGCGGGAGGTGGTACGAGCAGTACTTC. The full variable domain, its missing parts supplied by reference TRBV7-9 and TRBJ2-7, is DTGVSQNPRHKITKRGQNVTFRCDPISEHNRLYWYRQTLGQGPEFLTYFQNEAQLEKSRLLSDRFSAERPKGSFSTLEIQRTEQGDSAMYLCASSVSGRWYEQYFGPGTRLTVT.

The CDR3 sequence: CASRPRGQEAEYSNQPQHF. The CDR3, as DNA: TGTGCCAGCAGACCTCGGGGACAGGAGGCAGAGTATAGCAATCAGCCCCAGCATTTT. J is TRBJ1-5 and V is TRBV27; 8 bases line up with TRBD1. Germline trimming cut 6 bases from V and 0 bases from J; bases unmatched to any gene: 16. The CDR3 is 19 residues long. The germline gives CDR1 MNHEY, CDR2 SMNVEV (reference sequence).

CDR3 nucleotide sequence: TGTGCCAGCAGTGGGCTTGAAGCTTTCTTT. It encodes CASSGLEAFF. The V gene is TRBV25-1, the J gene TRBJ1-1; D uncertain. The V and J ends lost 4 bases and 7 bases respectively, with 4 bases between them. Germline lookup yields CDR1 MGHDK and CDR2 SYGVNS. The CDR3 has 10 amino acids.

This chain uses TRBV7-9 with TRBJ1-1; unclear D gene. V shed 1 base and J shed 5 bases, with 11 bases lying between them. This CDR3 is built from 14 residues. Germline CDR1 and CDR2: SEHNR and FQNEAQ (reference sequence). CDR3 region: CASSLGSGLTEAFF. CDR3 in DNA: TGTGCCAGCAGCTTAGGGTCAGGTTTGACTGAAGCTTTCTTT.

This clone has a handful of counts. CDR3 sequence: CSVVGGYEQYF. The CDR3 nucleotides are TGCAGCGTTGTCGGGGGATACGAGCAGTACTTC. This sequence joins TRBV29-1 and TRBJ2-7; the D gene is possibly TRBD2 (6 bases). The germline V gene encodes CDR1 SQVTM and CDR2 ANQGSEA. V gave up 4 bases and J gave up 4 bases, with 8 bases separating them. CDR3 length equals 11 residues.

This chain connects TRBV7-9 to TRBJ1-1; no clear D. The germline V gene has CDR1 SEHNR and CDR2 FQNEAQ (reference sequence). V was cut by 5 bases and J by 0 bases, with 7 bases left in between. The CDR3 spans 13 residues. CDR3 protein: CASSDGVNTEAFF. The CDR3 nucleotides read TGTGCCAGCAGCGACGGGGTGAACACTGAAGCTTTCTTT. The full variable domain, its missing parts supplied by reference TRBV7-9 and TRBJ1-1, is DTGVSQNPRHKITKRGQNVTFRCDPISEHNRLYWYRQTLGQGPEFLTYFQNEAQLEKSRLLSDRFSAERPKGSFSTLEIQRTEQGDSAMYLCASSDGVNTEAFFGQGTRLTVV.

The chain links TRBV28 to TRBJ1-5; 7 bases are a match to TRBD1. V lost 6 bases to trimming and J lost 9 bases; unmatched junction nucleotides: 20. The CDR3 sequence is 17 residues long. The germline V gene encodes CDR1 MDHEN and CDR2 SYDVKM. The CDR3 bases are TGTGCCAGCAGCTGGAGGCAAGGGACAGCCCTTACGGGGCCCCAGCATTTT. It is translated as CASSWRQGTALTGPQHF.

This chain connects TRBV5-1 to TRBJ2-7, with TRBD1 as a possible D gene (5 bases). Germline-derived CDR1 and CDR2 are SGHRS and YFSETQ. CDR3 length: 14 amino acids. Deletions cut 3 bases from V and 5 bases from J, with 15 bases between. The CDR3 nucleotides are TGCGCCAGCAGCTCTCTGGGGCGTTCGGACGAGCAGTACTTC. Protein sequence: CASSSLGRSDEQYF.

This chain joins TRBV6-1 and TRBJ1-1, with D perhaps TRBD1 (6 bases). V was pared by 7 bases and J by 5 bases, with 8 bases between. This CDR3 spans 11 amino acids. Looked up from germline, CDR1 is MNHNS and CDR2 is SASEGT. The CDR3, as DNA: TGTGCCAGCATAACAGGGACTGAAGCTTTCTTT. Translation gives CASITGTEAFF.

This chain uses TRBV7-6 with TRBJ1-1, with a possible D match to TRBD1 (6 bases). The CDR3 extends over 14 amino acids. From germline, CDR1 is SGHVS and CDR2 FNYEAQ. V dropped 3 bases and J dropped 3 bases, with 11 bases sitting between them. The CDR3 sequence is CASSLRQADTEAFF. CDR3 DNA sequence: TGTGCCAGCAGCTTGAGACAGGCGGACACTGAAGCTTTCTTT. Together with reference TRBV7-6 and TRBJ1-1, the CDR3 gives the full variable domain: GAGVSQSPRYKVTKRGQDVALRCDPISGHVSLYWYRQALGQGPEFLTYFNYEAQQDKSGLPNDRFSAERPEGSISTLTIQRTEQRDSAMYRCASSLRQADTEAFFGQGTRLTVV.

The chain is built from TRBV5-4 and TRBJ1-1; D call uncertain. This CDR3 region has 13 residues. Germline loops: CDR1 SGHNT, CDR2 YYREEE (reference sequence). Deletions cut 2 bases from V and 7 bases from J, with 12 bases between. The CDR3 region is CASSLGTGFEAFF. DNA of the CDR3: TGTGCCAGCAGCTTAGGTACGGGGTTTGAAGCTTTCTTT.

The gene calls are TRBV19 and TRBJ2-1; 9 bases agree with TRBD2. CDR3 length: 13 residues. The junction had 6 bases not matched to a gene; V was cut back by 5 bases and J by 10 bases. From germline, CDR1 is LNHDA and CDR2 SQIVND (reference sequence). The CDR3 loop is CASSSSSGREQFF. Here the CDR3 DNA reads TGTGCCAGTAGTTCGAGTAGCGGGAGAGAGCAGTTCTTC.